This entry lists 12 T cell receptor beta chains sequenced from one sample in a study of blood T cell repertoires in COVID-19. Using immunoSEQ multiplex PCR, the repertoire was profiled, and TCRdb retains in-frame clones only, with some absent. The repertoire consists of 200,000 to 250,000 clones, with around 89% occurring once and the leading ten covering roughly 3.7%. Sequencing was performed on PBMCs or T cells enriched from blood (not recorded which). All receptors derive from a woman aged 18-29 years in a cohort exposed to, infected with or recovered from COVID-19 (not recorded which).

CDR3 in DNA: TGTGCCAGCAGAAACAGGGCGGATGAAAAACTGTTTTTT. Its translation: CASRNRADEKLFF. The rearrangement uses TRBV27 and TRBJ1-4; a possible D gene is TRBD1 (6 bases). The CDR3 has 13 residues. The germline V and J ends were trimmed by 6 bases and 6 bases, with 11 bases remaining between them. From germline, CDR1 is MNHEY and CDR2 SMNVEV (reference sequence). Filled out from reference TRBV27 and TRBJ1-4, the complete variable domain reads EAQVTQNPRYLITVTGKKLTVTCSQNMNHEYMSWYRQDPGLGLRQIYYSMNVEVTDKGDVPEGYKVSRKEKRNFPLILESPSPNQTSLYFCASRNRADEKLFFGSGTQLSVL.

V is TRBV28 and J is TRBJ2-6; 7 bases line up with TRBD1. Per germline, CDR1 MDHEN and CDR2 SYDVKM. With V trimmed by 7 bases and J by 8 bases, 8 bases remained unmatched. The CDR3 is made up of 14 amino acids. The CDR3 nucleotides are TGTGCCAGCACTGACAGACAGGGCCCCAACGTCCTGACTTTC. This sequence encodes CASTDRQGPNVLTF.

This chain links TRBV5-6 with TRBJ2-1; D uncertain. Trimming removed 0 bases at V and 4 bases at J, with 5 bases between. The CDR3 totals 13 residues. Germline-derived CDR1 and CDR2 are SGHDT and YYEEEE. DNA of the CDR3: TGTGCCAGCAGCTTGGGCCAGTACAATGAGCAGTTCTTC. As protein: CASSLGQYNEQFF.

The V gene is TRBV3-1 (or the pseudogene TRBV3-2), the J gene TRBJ1-2; 7 nucleotides line up with TRBD1. The CDR3 is made up of 14 amino acids. V gave up 3 bases and J gave up 4 bases; unmatched junction bases: 5. Germline lookup yields CDR1 LGHDT and CDR2 YNNKEL (reference sequence). CDR3 protein: CASSQTGSGYGYTF. For the CDR3, the DNA is TGTGCCAGCAGCCAGACAGGGTCTGGCTATGGCTACACCTTC.

The table lists this clone with a count of one. The same CDR3 arises from other DNA sequences in this sample as well. The CDR3 is CASSTDRATEAFF. Written as DNA, the CDR3 is TGTGCCAGTAGTACCGACAGGGCTACTGAAGCTTTCTTT. The rearrangement joins TRBV19 to TRBJ1-1; the match to TRBD1 covers 7 bases. With 4 bases clipped from V and 5 bases from J, the junction kept 4 bases outside the gene matches. The CDR3 runs to 13 residues. Germline V lookup: CDR1 LNHDA, CDR2 SQIVND (reference sequence). Looking up the rest from reference TRBV19 and TRBJ1-1 gives the full variable domain: DGGITQSPKYLFRKEGQNVTLSCEQNLNHDAMYWYRQDPGQGLRLIYYSQIVNDFQKGDIAEGYSVSREKKESFPLTVTSAQKNPTAFYLCASSTDRATEAFFGQGTRLTVV.

V is TRBV27 and J is TRBJ2-1; 9 bases map to TRBD1. There are 14 residues in the CDR3. V lost 7 bases, J lost 4 bases, and 5 bases stayed unmatched. Germline lookup yields CDR1 MNHEY and CDR2 SMNVEV (reference sequence). CDR3 residues: CASINRGRYNEQFF. In DNA, the CDR3 is TGTGCCAGCATAAACAGGGGGCGTTACAATGAGCAGTTCTTC.

V gene TRBV28 combines with J gene TRBJ1-2, with 11 positions matching TRBD1. The junction had 5 bases not matched to a gene; V was cut back by 5 bases and J by 3 bases. The V gene's germline CDR1 is MDHEN and CDR2 SYDVKM. The CDR3 contains 15 residues. The CDR3 bases are TGTGCCAGCAGTCCAGGACAGGGGGCCTACTATGGCTACACCTTC. This translates into CASSPGQGAYYGYTF.

The V call is TRBV7-2, the J call TRBJ2-5; D possibly corresponds to TRBD2 (6 bases). The CDR3 is 14 amino acids. Germline CDR1 SGHTA, CDR2 FQGNSA. Trimming removed 2 bases from V and 5 bases from J, with 12 bases in between. The CDR3 nucleotides read TGTGCCAGCAGCTTATTCGGCGGGGTCGAGACCCAGTACTTC. This translates into CASSLFGGVETQYF.

The chain carries TRBV29-1 and TRBJ2-5; a possible D gene is TRBD2 (6 bases). CDR1 is SQVTM, CDR2 ANQGSEA, per germline. The CDR3 consists of 13 residues. Trimming pared 4 bases from V and 5 bases from J, leaving 14 bases between. The CDR3: CSVVPGGEETQYF. In nucleotides, the CDR3 is TGCAGCGTTGTGCCAGGAGGGGAGGAGACCCAGTACTTC.

The genes are TRBV13 and TRBJ2-1; TRBD1 aligns across 9 bases. The CDR3 is 14 amino acids. Germline V gene sequence: CDR1 PRHDT, CDR2 FYEKMQ (reference sequence). V lost 3 bases and J lost 7; bases outside the gene matches: 4. The CDR3 spells CASSLGTGLNEQFF. CDR3 nucleotide sequence: TGTGCCAGCAGCTTGGGGACAGGGCTAAATGAGCAGTTCTTC. Full variable domain (outside the CDR3, taken from reference TRBV13 and TRBJ2-1): AAGVIQSPRHLIKEKRETATLKCYPIPRHDTVYWYQQGPGQDPQFLISFYEKMQSDKGSIPDRFSAQQFSDYHSELNMSSLELGDSALYFCASSLGTGLNEQFFGPGTRLTVL.

The table lists this clone with a few counts. The same CDR3 arises from other DNA sequences in this sample as well. The V gene is TRBV5-1, the J gene TRBJ1-1, with 7 bases fitting TRBD1. The V gene's germline CDR1 is SGHRS and CDR2 YFSETQ. The CDR3 runs to 13 residues. V was clipped by 1 base and J by 5 bases; unmatched bases: 2. The CDR3 DNA reads as TGCGCCAGCAGCTTGACAGGGGATACTGAAGCTTTCTTT. Its translation is CASSLTGDTEAFF.

The rearrangement joins TRBV6-5 to TRBJ2-5, with TRBD1 as a possible D gene (6 bases). Germline V gene sequence: CDR1 MNHEY, CDR2 SVGAGI. The CDR3 extends over 15 amino acids. V dropped 0 bases and J dropped 1 base, with 9 bases sitting between them. The CDR3 DNA follows: TGTGCCAGCAGTTACTCCCGGGACATCCAAGAGACCCAGTACTTC. It yields the protein CASSYSRDIQETQYF.